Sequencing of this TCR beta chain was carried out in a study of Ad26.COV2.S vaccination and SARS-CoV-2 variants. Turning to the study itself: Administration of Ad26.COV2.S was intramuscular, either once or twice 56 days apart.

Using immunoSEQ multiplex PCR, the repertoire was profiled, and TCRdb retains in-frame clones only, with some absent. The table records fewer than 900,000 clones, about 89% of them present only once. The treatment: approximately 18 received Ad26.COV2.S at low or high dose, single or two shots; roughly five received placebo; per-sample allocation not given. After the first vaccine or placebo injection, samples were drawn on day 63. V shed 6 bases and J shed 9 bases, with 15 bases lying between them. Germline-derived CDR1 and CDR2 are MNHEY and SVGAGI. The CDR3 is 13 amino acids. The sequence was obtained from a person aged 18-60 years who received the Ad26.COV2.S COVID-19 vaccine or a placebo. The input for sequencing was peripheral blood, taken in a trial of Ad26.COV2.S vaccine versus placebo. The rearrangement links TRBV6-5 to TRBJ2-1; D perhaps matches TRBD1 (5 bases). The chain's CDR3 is CASSKLDRGEQFF. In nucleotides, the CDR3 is TGTGCCAGCAGCAAGCTAGATAGGGGTGAGCAGTTCTTC.